The text below deals with one T cell receptor (beta chain). This sample is part of a study of ipilimumab plus nivolumab after autologous stem cell transplantation. Whole-study context: Median doses per patient: roughly five ipilimumab, under 10 nivolumab. Myeloma patients were high-risk transplant-naive or relapsed within 3 years of first autologous transplant.

Patients got ipilimumab 1 mg/kg beginning 14 to 28 days post-transplant. Using immunoSEQ multiplex PCR, the repertoire was profiled, and TCRdb retains in-frame clones only, with some absent. The data hold 6,000 to 8,000 clones, with 75% to 90% observed a single time. Germline CDR1 MDHEN, CDR2 SYDVKM. V gave up 7 bases and J gave up 4 bases, with 19 bases separating them. There are 15 residues in the CDR3. The receptor's source is a female donor with multiple myeloma. J is TRBJ1-1 and V is TRBV28; D unresolved. The sequencing used PBMCs, collected in a trial of ipilimumab plus nivolumab as post-transplant consolidation. CDR3 bases: TGTGCCAGCACCCTCCTGGTCGGGGAGAGCACTGAAGCTTTCTTT. Its translation is CASTLLVGESTEAFF.